These 5 T cell receptor beta chains originate from one sample sequenced in a study of T cells after somatic rescue of genetic block. TCRdb's copy holds only in-frame clones and misses some; the assay was immunoSEQ multiplex PCR. The table lists tens of thousands of clones, roughly 91% of them singletons. The sequenced sample was peripheral blood mononuclear cells (PBMCs). The receptors here all came from a man aged 25-40 years.

In this sample, this clone turned up once. The chain uses TRBV6-5 and TRBJ1-2; D remains ambiguous. V gave up 0 bases and J gave up 3 bases, with 8 bases separating them. Germline V CDR1 and CDR2: MNHEY, SVGAGI. This CDR3 has 14 amino acids. CDR3 residues: CASSYSGQDYGYTF. The CDR3 DNA follows: TGTGCCAGCAGTTACTCAGGCCAAGACTATGGCTACACCTTC.

The genes are TRBV7-2 and TRBJ2-3, with D uncertain. The ends were cut back, 2 bases at V and 0 bases at J, with 6 bases in the middle. CDR3 length: 14 amino acids. Germline V gene lookup returns CDR1 SGHTA and CDR2 FQGNSA. CDR3 sequence (DNA): TGTGCCAGCAGCTTAAGACCGAGCACAGATACGCAGTATTTT. Translating it yields CASSLRPSTDTQYF.

The J gene is TRBJ2-7, the V gene TRBV28; 9 nucleotides agree with TRBD2. Per the germline V gene, CDR1 is MDHEN and CDR2 is SYDVKM. The CDR3 runs 14 residues. V lost 5 bases and J lost 1; bases outside the gene matches: 3. The CDR3 bases are TGTGCCAGCAGTAACGGACTAGCGTCCTACGAGCAGTACTTC. Residues: CASSNGLASYEQYF.

V and J are TRBV19 and TRBJ2-3; D gene ambiguous. With 1 base removed from V and 0 bases from J, the gap between germline ends came to 8 bases. The CDR3 covers 15 residues. Germline V gene lookup returns CDR1 LNHDA and CDR2 SQIVND (reference sequence). The CDR3 sequence is CASSIARRSTDTQYF. DNA of the CDR3: TGTGCCAGTAGTATAGCTCGGCGGAGCACAGATACGCAGTATTTT.

The rearrangement joins TRBV7-3 to TRBJ2-2; D might be TRBD1 or TRBD2, each matching 5 bases. The germline V gene has CDR1 SGHTA and CDR2 FQGTGA. This CDR3 is 15 amino acids long. Deletions cut 2 bases from V and 5 bases from J, with 12 bases between. Here the CDR3 DNA reads TGTGCCAGCAGCTTAGGGGGTCTATCGACCGGGGAGCTGTTTTTT. Translation gives CASSLGGLSTGELFF.